This T cell receptor beta chain was captured in a study of regulatory T cells in long-lasting Graves disease. Study-level information: To qualify as persistent, Graves' disease required over 5 years of antithyroid drugs with positive TSH receptor antibodies.

Germline CDR1 reads MDHEN; CDR2 reads SYDVKM. The V segment lost 7 bases and the J segment 3 bases; nucleotides outside the gene matches: 5. The CDR3 contains 14 residues. Study observations and caveats: With approximately 2,500 shared public clonotypes, persistent patients exceeded new patients, who shared more than 900.

This clonotype has a count of ten or more. Antigen specificity is unknown. The time point was: persistent/refractory GD, antithyroid drugs over 5 years with positive TRAb. RNA isolated from PBMCs was used to make the TCR library. iRepertoire HTBI primers and Arm-PCR of CDR3 regions built TCR beta libraries. Authors' analysis steps: Segment identification across samples yielded roughly 62 TRBV and 13 to 15 TRBJ segments. Each CDR3 protein is one row after TCRdb ran MiXCR on the multiplex PCR reads. The V and J calls follow TCRdb's processing rather than the paper's. The table records 400,000 to 500,000 distinct CDR3 sequences, around 20% of them present only once.

This clonotype was sampled from a female donor with Graves disease. Specimen: peripheral blood mononuclear cells (PBMCs), collected when the disease was refractory, from a patient treated with antithyroid drugs. The chain has TRBV28 and TRBJ2-5; 10 nucleotides line up with TRBD2. Here the CDR3 DNA reads TGTGCCAGCACGCTAGCGGGAGAGGAAGAGACCCAGTACTTC. Translation gives CASTLAGEEETQYF.